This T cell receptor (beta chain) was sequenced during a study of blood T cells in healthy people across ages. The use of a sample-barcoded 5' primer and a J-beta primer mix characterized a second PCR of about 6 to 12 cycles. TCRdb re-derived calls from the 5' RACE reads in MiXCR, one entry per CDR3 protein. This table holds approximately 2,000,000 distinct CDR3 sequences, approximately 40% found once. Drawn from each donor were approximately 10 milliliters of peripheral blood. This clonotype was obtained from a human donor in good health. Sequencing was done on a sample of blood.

CDR3 region: CSVAGTGRETQYF. The CDR3 region has the DNA TGCAGCGTAGCCGGGACAGGGAGAGAGACCCAGTACTTC. The rearrangement links TRBV29-1 to TRBJ2-5; 9 bases are a match to TRBD1. V lost 6 bases to trimming and J lost 4 bases; unmatched junction nucleotides: 6. This CDR3 is built from 13 residues. Germline CDR1 reads SQVTM; CDR2 reads ANQGSEA.